The next 7 T cell receptor beta chains were all read from a single sample in a study of shared clonotypes between healthy human individuals. Assay: immunoSEQ multiplex PCR; the TCRdb copy retains only in-frame clones and omits some. The table lists more than 400,000 clones, around 96% of them singletons, with approximately 0.067% in the top ten. The sequenced sample consisted of naive CD4+ T cells sorted from blood. The subset: CD45RA+ positively selected. The receptor set was obtained from a woman in her 30s in good health.

This clone was counted a single time. The rearrangement uses TRBV18 and TRBJ2-2; TRBD1 matches 10 bases. V gave up 3 bases and J gave up 7 bases; unmatched junction bases: 2. Germline V gene data show CDR1 as KGHSH and CDR2 as LQKENI. The CDR3 totals 14 residues. CDR3 sequence: CASSPTGGDGELFF. The CDR3 DNA is TGTGCCAGCTCACCGACAGGGGGCGACGGGGAGCTGTTTTTT.

The V gene is TRBV28, the J gene TRBJ1-3; the match to TRBD1 covers 8 bases. This CDR3 spans 15 amino acids. Trimming removed 6 bases from V and 2 bases from J; junction bases left unmatched: 6. The germline CDR1 and CDR2 sequences are MDHEN and SYDVKM. The CDR3 DNA is TGTGCCAGCAGCGTGGGACAGGTCACTGGAAACACCATATATTTT. It yields the protein CASSVGQVTGNTIYF. The full variable domain, in which reference TRBV28 and TRBJ1-3 provide the parts outside the CDR3, is DVKVTQSSRYLVKRTGEKVFLECVQDMDHENMFWYRQDPGLGLRLIYFSYDVKMKEKGDIPEGYSVSREKKERFSLILESASTNQTSMYLCASSVGQVTGNTIYFGEGSWLTVV.

This chain joins TRBV7-2 and TRBJ2-7; TRBD2 matches at 7 bases. This CDR3 is built from 14 residues. Trimming removed 6 bases from V and 0 bases from J; junction bases left unmatched: 5. Germline V lookup: CDR1 SGHTA, CDR2 FQGNSA. CDR3 bases: TGTGCCAGCAGTCGGGACTACAACTCCTACGAGCAGTACTTC. Translating it yields CASSRDYNSYEQYF.

This sequence joins TRBV6-5 and TRBJ1-5; a weak D match, TRBD1 (6 bases). The CDR3 is 14 amino acids. The germline V gene has CDR1 MNHEY and CDR2 SVGAGI. V lost 0 bases, J lost 7 bases, and 10 bases lay in between. DNA for the CDR3: TGTGCCAGCAGTTACTCAGAGGGGGGCCAGCCCCAGCATTTT. Translated, it gives CASSYSEGGQPQHF.

V is TRBV6-5 and J is TRBJ2-7, with 8 bases lining up with TRBD2. Looked up from germline, CDR1 is MNHEY and CDR2 is SVGAGI. V shed 5 bases, J shed 3 bases, and the junction held 6 bases outside the gene matches. The CDR3 runs to 14 residues. As DNA, the CDR3 is TGTGCCAGCAGTGATAGCGGGAACCGCTACGAGCAGTACTTC. Translating it yields CASSDSGNRYEQYF.

V and J are TRBV7-7 and TRBJ1-4; D is possibly TRBD1 (6 bases). Germline V gives CDR1 SSHAT, CDR2 FNYEAQ (reference sequence). Trimming pared 5 bases from V and 5 bases from J, leaving 15 bases between. This CDR3 spans 15 amino acids. CDR3 loop: CASSRGQSQNEKLFF. The CDR3 DNA follows: TGTGCCAGCAGCAGAGGACAGAGTCAGAATGAAAAACTGTTTTTT.

The J gene is TRBJ1-2, the V gene TRBV28; a possible D gene is TRBD1 (6 bases). The CDR3 contains 14 residues. Germline V lookup: CDR1 MDHEN, CDR2 SYDVKM. Trimming removed 7 bases at V and 5 bases at J, with 17 bases between. The CDR3 DNA is TGTGCCAGCACTGTCCCGGACAGAACGTATGGCTACACCTTC. It translates to CASTVPDRTYGYTF.